Reported below is one T cell receptor beta chain. What it recognizes is unknown. These data are taken from a study of shared clonotypes between healthy human individuals. Study conclusions and caveats: The low donor count limited represented genetic and exposure-history diversity.

The authors ran the assay at deep level. Replicate sorted-subset PCRs were loaded with around 210 ng DNA, 31,000 or so T cell genomes. Repertoires were generated with immunoSEQ multiplex PCR, while TCRdb's copy carries only in-frame clones and drops some. The repertoire has 500,000 or so clones, approximately 95% of them found once; the top ten carry about 0.059%. Trimming removed 1 base at V and 1 base at J, with 9 bases between. Per germline, CDR1 SGDLS and CDR2 YYNGEE. This CDR3 has 14 amino acids. The clonotype was recovered from a woman aged 25 to 39 in good health. The J gene is TRBJ2-7, the V gene TRBV9; D unresolved. The sample consisted of naive CD4+ T cells sorted from blood. Noted subset: CD45RA+ positively selected. Written as DNA, the CDR3 is TGTGCCAGCAGCGTAATATGGGATTCCTACGAGCAGTACTTC. Translation gives CASSVIWDSYEQYF. The complete variable domain, with remaining parts taken from reference TRBV9 and TRBJ2-7, reads DSGVTQTPKHLITATGQRVTLRCSPRSGDLSVYWYQQSLDQGLQFLIQYYNGEERAKGNILERFSAQQFPDLHSELNLSSLELGDSALYFCASSVIWDSYEQYFGPGTRLTVT.